One and the same sample provided the 19 T cell receptor beta chains below, sequenced in a study of T cell repertoires in cytomegalovirus infection. TCRdb re-analysed the reads in MiXCR, keeping a single row per CDR3 protein. The sample yields around 74,000 distinct CDR3 sequences, roughly 3.5% seen once. Material for sequencing was PBMCs. Source of these receptors: a human donor in good health (CMV status not recorded). Some clones in this sample may be carry-over from other donors' samples.

Many counts were recorded for this clonotype. This chain connects TRBV6-5 to TRBJ1-1; D remains ambiguous. The V end was cut by 4 bases, the J end by 0 bases, with 9 bases between. The CDR3 covers 14 residues. Germline V lookup: CDR1 MNHEY, CDR2 SVGAGI. This CDR3 is CASSSRDMNTEAFF. CDR3 DNA: TGTGCCAGCAGTTCAAGGGATATGAACACTGAAGCTTTCTTT.

The table lists this clonotype with many counts. The rearrangement uses TRBV7-6 and TRBJ2-5; D might be TRBD1 (6 bases). The germline gives CDR1 SGHVS, CDR2 FNYEAQ. CDR3 length: 13 residues. V was shortened by 5 bases and J by 8 bases, with 15 bases between the two germline ends. CDR3 sequence reads: CASSKDQGRTQYF. CDR3 sequence (DNA): TGTGCCAGCAGCAAGGACCAGGGGAGAACCCAGTACTTC. Full variable domain (remainder filled in from reference TRBV7-6 and TRBJ2-5): GAGVSQSPRYKVTKRGQDVALRCDPISGHVSLYWYRQALGQGPEFLTYFNYEAQQDKSGLPNDRFSAERPEGSISTLTIQRTEQRDSAMYRCASSKDQGRTQYFGPGTRLLVL.

This clonotype appeared many times. The rearrangement uses TRBV2 and TRBJ2-7; 8 bases agree with TRBD2. CDR1 and CDR2 from the germline V gene are SNHLY and FYNNEI. V lost 3 bases to trimming and J lost 5 bases; unmatched junction nucleotides: 9. The CDR3 contains 15 residues. DNA of the CDR3: TGTGCCAGCAGTGAGGACGGGGGGGGGCTCCACGAGCAGTACTTC. Translation: CASSEDGGGLHEQYF.

This clonotype showed up many times. Here the CDR3 reads CASSGNQETQYF. CDR3 in DNA: TGTGCCAGCTCCGGGAACCAAGAGACCCAGTACTTC. The chain has TRBV7-8 and TRBJ2-5, with D possibly TRBD2 on 5 matching bases. Trimming removed 8 bases from V and 0 bases from J, with 7 bases in between. CDR3 length: 12 amino acids. From germline, CDR1 is SGHVS and CDR2 FQNEAQ.

This clonotype was counted at least ten times. Written as DNA, the CDR3 is TGCAGTGCTGGCCTAAGTGTTAACACTGAAGCTTTCTTT. It is translated as CSAGLSVNTEAFF. The rearrangement joins TRBV20-1 to TRBJ1-1; D unclear. The CDR3 is made up of 13 amino acids. CDR1 is DFQATT, CDR2 SNEGSKA, per germline (reference sequence). The V gene lost 5 bases and the J gene lost 2 bases, with 12 bases spanning the gap.

This clonotype was observed many times. The J gene is TRBJ1-2, the V gene TRBV19; D remains ambiguous. Germline V CDR1 and CDR2: LNHDA, SQIVND (reference sequence). Trimming removed 6 bases at V and 5 bases at J, with 13 bases between. The CDR3 has 13 residues. The CDR3 coding sequence is TGTGCCAGTAGCCCCCGGGATCCGTATGGCTACACCTTC. Amino acids: CASSPRDPYGYTF.

This clonotype showed up many times. CDR3 loop: CATTSTLSYEQYF. The DNA of the CDR3 is TGTGCCACCACGAGTACCTTATCCTACGAGCAGTACTTC. The J gene is TRBJ2-7, the V gene TRBV7-8, with unresolved D. CDR3 length equals 13 residues. Germline V CDR1 and CDR2: SGHVS, FQNEAQ. Trimming took off 10 bases at V and 1 base at J, with 14 bases between the two ends. The full variable domain, in which reference TRBV7-8 and TRBJ2-7 provide the parts outside the CDR3, is GAGVSQSPRYKVAKRGQDVALRCDPISGHVSLFWYQQALGQGPEFLTYFQNEAQLDKSGLPSDRFFAERPEGSVSTLKIQRTQQEDSAVYLCATTSTLSYEQYFGPGTRLTVT.

Many counts were recorded for this clonotype. The rearrangement uses TRBV28 and TRBJ1-5; tentative D call: TRBD1 (6 bases). The CDR3 is 20 amino acids. The V gene lost 3 bases and the J gene lost 8 bases, with 32 bases spanning the gap. From germline, CDR1 is MDHEN and CDR2 SYDVKM. The CDR3 reads CASSFTGREDKLRPIKPQHF. The CDR3 nucleotides read TGTGCCAGCAGTTTTACAGGGAGGGAGGACAAGCTTCGACCGATCAAGCCCCAGCATTTT.

The chain couples TRBV7-2 to TRBJ1-6; D perhaps matches TRBD1 (5 bases). The germline gives CDR1 SGHTA, CDR2 FQGNSA. CDR3 size: 15 residues. The ends were cut back, 2 bases at V and 13 bases at J, with 18 bases in the middle. CDR3 region: CASSLKGGVHYPLHF. The DNA of the CDR3 is TGTGCCAGCAGCTTAAAGGGAGGGGTGCATTACCCCCTCCACTTT.

This clonotype has a count of ten or more. V and J are TRBV28 and TRBJ2-7; D is unresolved. The germline gives CDR1 MDHEN, CDR2 SYDVKM. The CDR3 has 14 amino acids. With 5 bases removed from V and 2 bases from J, the gap between germline ends came to 13 bases. This CDR3 reads CASSPASQAYEQYF. The CDR3 DNA sequence: TGTGCCAGCAGTCCCGCCTCGCAGGCCTACGAGCAGTACTTC.

Many counts were recorded for this clonotype. CDR3 coding DNA: TGCAGTGCTAGCAGACAGGGCACTGGAAACACCATATATTTT. Protein: CSASRQGTGNTIYF. The chain couples TRBV20-1 to TRBJ1-3; 7 nucleotides agree with TRBD1. Trimming cost V 3 bases and J 2 bases; bases outside gene matches: 4. The CDR3 covers 14 residues. CDR1 DFQATT and CDR2 SNEGSKA come from the germline V gene (reference sequence).

This clonotype was seen at least ten times. This chain links TRBV7-9 with TRBJ2-1; possibly TRBD2 for D (5 bases). CDR3 length: 16 amino acids. V was clipped by 5 bases and J by 4 bases, with 18 bases between them. Per germline, CDR1 SEHNR and CDR2 FQNEAQ (reference sequence). Here the CDR3 reads CASSPRWLAGYNEQFF. The CDR3 region has the DNA TGTGCCAGCAGCCCCCGTTGGCTAGCTGGGTACAATGAGCAGTTCTTC.

Ten or more counts support this clonotype. V is TRBV19 and J is TRBJ2-7, with a tentative D call TRBD1 (5 bases). Germline V gene sequence: CDR1 LNHDA, CDR2 SQIVND (reference sequence). V gave up 3 bases and J gave up 6 bases, with 12 bases separating them. This CDR3 is 13 amino acids long. CDR3 sequence reads: CASSIAVGAEQYV. The DNA of the CDR3 is TGTGCCAGTAGTATTGCGGTAGGGGCCGAGCAGTACGTC.

This clonotype was counted at least ten times. The chain recombines TRBV28 with TRBJ2-3; D might be TRBD2 (6 bases). Looked up from germline, CDR1 is MDHEN and CDR2 is SYDVKM. This CDR3 comprises 12 residues. V was shortened by 10 bases and J by 2 bases, with 10 bases between the two germline ends. The CDR3: CATGDPTDTQYF. CDR3 DNA: TGTGCCACGGGGGACCCCACAGATACGCAGTATTTT.

This clonotype occurred many times. V gene TRBV7-8 combines with J gene TRBJ1-4; 7 bases fit TRBD1. Germline V gene data show CDR1 as SGHVS and CDR2 as FQNEAQ. The CDR3 has 16 amino acids. J lost 3 bases, V lost 2 bases, and 6 bases had no gene match. The CDR3 sequence: CASSLRYRGSNEKLFF. As DNA, the CDR3 is TGTGCCAGCAGCTTACGTTACAGGGGATCTAATGAAAAACTGTTTTTT.

This clonotype was counted at least ten times. V is TRBV7-6 and J is TRBJ2-2; D may be TRBD2 (5 bases). This CDR3 has 17 residues. The V gene's germline CDR1 is SGHVS and CDR2 FNYEAQ. V was shortened by 5 bases and J by 0 bases, with 16 bases between the two germline ends. The CDR3 coding sequence is TGTGCCAGCAGCCCTCGGAGGATCACCCCGAACACCGGGGAGCTGTTTTTT. It encodes CASSPRRITPNTGELFF.

Notes on this clonotype: No conserved phenylalanine or tryptophan ends this CDR3, so it is likely a read error. The chain combines TRBV24-1 with TRBJ2-1; D gene ambiguous. V lost 2 bases to trimming and J lost 3 bases, with 19 bases between them. CDR3 length: 18 amino acids. The germline gives CDR1 KGHDR, CDR2 SFDVKD. Here the CDR3 reads CATSDSFRQGRIYNEQFL. The CDR3 nucleotides read TGTGCCACCAGTGATTCCTTTAGACAAGGTAGAATCTACAATGAGCAGTTCTTA.

This clonotype has ten or more counts. The V gene is TRBV20-1, the J gene TRBJ2-7, with D perhaps TRBD1 or TRBD2 (5 bases each). This CDR3 has 14 residues. CDR1 is DFQATT and CDR2 is SNEGSKA in the germline V gene (reference sequence). Trimming cost V 6 bases and J 0 bases, with 15 bases left between them. The CDR3 sequence: CSAARGASSYEQYF. As DNA, the CDR3 is TGCAGTGCCGCAAGAGGGGCCAGCTCCTACGAGCAGTACTTC.

The sample holds many counts of this clonotype. The chain joins TRBV7-2 to TRBJ2-7; 13 bases align to TRBD2. The CDR3 spans 12 residues. Losses at the gene ends were 8 bases for V and 7 bases for J; bases not matched to a gene: 2. Germline CDR1 reads SGHTA; CDR2 reads FQGNSA. The CDR3 spells CASQGLAGEQYF. DNA for the CDR3: TGTGCCAGCCAGGGACTAGCGGGAGAGCAGTACTTC. Based on the CDR3 plus reference TRBV7-2 and TRBJ2-7, the full variable domain is GAGVSQSPSNKVTEKGKDVELRCDPISGHTALYWYRQSLGQGLEFLIYFQGNSAPDKSGLPSDRFSAERTGGSVSTLTIQRTQQEDSAVYLCASQGLAGEQYFGPGTRLTVT.